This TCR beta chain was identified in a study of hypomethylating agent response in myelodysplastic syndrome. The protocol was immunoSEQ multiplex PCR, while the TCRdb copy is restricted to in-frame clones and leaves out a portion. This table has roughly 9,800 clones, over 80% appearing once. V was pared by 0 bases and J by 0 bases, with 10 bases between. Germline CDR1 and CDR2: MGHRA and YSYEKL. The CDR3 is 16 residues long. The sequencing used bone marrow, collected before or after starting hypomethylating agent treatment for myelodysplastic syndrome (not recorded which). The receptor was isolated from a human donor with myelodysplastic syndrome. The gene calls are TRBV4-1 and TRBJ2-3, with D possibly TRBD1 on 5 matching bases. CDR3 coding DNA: TGCGCCAGCAGCCAAGAAGAATACAGGAGCACAGATACGCAGTATTTT. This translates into CASSQEEYRSTDTQYF.